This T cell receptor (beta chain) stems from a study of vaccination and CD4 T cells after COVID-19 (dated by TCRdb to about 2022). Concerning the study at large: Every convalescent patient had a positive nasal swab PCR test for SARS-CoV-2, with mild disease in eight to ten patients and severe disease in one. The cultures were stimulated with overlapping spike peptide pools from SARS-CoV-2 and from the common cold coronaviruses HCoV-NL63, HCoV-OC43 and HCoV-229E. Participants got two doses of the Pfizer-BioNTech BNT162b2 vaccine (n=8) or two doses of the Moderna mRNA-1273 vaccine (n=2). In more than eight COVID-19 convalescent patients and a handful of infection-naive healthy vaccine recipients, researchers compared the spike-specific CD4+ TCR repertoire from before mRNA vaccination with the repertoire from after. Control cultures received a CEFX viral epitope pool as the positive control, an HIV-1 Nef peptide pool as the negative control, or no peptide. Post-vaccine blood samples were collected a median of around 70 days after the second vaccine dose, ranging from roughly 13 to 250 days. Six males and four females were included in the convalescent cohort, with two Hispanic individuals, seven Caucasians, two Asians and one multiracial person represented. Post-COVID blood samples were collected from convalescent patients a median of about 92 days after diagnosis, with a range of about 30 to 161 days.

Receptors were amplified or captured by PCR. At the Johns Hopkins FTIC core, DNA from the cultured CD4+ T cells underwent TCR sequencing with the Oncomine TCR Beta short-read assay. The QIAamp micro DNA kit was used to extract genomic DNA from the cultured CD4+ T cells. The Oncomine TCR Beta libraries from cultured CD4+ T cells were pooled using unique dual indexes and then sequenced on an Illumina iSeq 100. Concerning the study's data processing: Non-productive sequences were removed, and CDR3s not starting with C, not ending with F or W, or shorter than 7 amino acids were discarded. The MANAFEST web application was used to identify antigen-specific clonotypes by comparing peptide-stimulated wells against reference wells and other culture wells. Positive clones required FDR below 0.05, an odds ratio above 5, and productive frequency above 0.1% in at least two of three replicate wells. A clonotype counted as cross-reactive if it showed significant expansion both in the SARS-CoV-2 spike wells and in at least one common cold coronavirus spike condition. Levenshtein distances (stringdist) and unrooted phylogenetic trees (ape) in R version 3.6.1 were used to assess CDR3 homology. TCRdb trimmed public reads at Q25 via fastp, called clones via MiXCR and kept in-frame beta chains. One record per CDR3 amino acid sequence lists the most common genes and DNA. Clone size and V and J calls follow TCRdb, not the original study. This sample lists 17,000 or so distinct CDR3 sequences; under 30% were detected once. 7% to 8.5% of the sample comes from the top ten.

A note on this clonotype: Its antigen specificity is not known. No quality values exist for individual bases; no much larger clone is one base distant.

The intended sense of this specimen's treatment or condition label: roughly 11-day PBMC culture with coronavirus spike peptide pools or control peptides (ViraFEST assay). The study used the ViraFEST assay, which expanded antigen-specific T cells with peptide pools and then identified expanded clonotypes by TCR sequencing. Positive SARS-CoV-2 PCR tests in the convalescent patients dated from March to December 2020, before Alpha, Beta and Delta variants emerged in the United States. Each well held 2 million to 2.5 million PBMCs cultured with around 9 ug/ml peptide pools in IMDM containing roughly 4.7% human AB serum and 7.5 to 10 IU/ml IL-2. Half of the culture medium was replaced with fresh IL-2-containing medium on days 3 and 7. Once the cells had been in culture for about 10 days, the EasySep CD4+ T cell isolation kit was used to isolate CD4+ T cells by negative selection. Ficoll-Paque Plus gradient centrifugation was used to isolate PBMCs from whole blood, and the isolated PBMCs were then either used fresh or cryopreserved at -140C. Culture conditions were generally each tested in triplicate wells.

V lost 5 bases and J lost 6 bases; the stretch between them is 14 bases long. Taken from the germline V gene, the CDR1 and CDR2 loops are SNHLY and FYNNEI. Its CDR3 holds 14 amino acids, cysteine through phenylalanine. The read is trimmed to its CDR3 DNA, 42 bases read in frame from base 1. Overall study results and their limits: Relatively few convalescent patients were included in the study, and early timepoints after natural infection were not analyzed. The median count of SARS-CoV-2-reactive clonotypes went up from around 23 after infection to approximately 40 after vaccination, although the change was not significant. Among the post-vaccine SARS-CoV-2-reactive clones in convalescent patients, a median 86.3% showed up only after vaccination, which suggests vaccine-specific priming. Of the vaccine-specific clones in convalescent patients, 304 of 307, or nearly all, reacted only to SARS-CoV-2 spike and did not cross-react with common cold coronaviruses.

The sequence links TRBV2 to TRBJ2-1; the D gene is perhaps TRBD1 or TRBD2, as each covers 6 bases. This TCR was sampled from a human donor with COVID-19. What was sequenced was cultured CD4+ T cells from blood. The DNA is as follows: TGTGCCAGCAGTCGTTCTCCGGGGGCCAATGAGCAGTTCTTC. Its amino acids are CASSRSPGANEQFF.